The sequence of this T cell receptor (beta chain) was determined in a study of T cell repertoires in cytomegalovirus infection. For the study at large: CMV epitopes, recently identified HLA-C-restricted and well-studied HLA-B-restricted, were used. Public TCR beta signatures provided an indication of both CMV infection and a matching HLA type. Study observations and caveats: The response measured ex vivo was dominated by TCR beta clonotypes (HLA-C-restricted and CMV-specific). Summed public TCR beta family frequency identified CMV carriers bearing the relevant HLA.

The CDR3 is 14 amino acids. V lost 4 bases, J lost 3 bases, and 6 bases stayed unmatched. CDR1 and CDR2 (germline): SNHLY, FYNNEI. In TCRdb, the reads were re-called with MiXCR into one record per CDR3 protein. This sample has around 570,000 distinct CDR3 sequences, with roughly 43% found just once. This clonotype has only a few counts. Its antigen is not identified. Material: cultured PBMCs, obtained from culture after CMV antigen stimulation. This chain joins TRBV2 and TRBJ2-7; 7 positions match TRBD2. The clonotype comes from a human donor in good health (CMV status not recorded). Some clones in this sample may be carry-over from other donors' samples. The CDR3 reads CASSGEGFIYEQYF. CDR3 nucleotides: TGTGCCAGCAGTGGGGAGGGTTTCATCTACGAGCAGTACTTC.